This record covers a single TCR beta chain. This sample is drawn from a study of control samples from healthy donors and cancer patients. V was clipped by 0 bases and J by 3 bases, with 9 bases between them. The CDR3 is made up of 14 amino acids. CDR1 and CDR2 (germline): SGHKS, YYEKEE (reference sequence). TCRdb's table, derived via immunoSEQ multiplex PCR, lists solely in-frame clones and lacks some. Among 400,000 to 500,000 clones listed, 90% were seen once. V and J are TRBV5-5 and TRBJ1-1; unclear D gene. This TCR came from a man between 35 and 55 years old with head and neck cancer. The sequencing sample was made of PBMCs. The CDR3 is CASSLESLDTEAFF. The CDR3 DNA sequence: TGTGCCAGCAGCTTGGAGAGTCTTGACACTGAAGCTTTCTTT.